This entry features one T cell receptor beta chain sequence. The sample holds one count of this clone. Its specific antigen is unknown. Within one base of it there is no much larger clone, and no base qualities were kept. The sample comes from a study of graft-versus-host responses after intestinal transplantation (dated by TCRdb to about 2021). In the study overall: The transplants that recipients got were multivisceral, liver-intestinal, or isolated intestinal. Donor T cell macrochimerism was defined as a peak of at least 4% donor T cells among recipient peripheral blood mononuclear cells. The cohort enrolled under 30 intestinal transplant recipients, one of whom was a retransplant, and a few patients without pretransplant specimens were excluded. Every recipient was given anti-thymocyte globulin induction, followed by approximately 3 years of maintenance tacrolimus and steroids. Alloreactive clones were identified by sequencing pre-transplant mixed lymphocyte reaction products and comparing these products with unstimulated pre-transplant donor and recipient T cells. Graft-versus-host and host-versus-graft alloreactive T cell clones were tracked in the graft, circulation and bone marrow after intestinal transplantation using bulk TCR-beta CDR3 sequencing. Samples from a few later patients were sequenced in-house on an Illumina MiSeq with MiXCR processing rather than by the commercial service.

Library preparation employed the immunoSEQ multiplex PCR assay. For most patients, genomic DNA was subjected to high-throughput TCR-beta CDR3 sequencing by Adaptive Biotechnologies. As for how the authors treated the data: Adaptive's ImmunoSEQ software supplied the TCR sequencing data for 15 to 20 patients, while MiXCR and VDJtools were used to process three other patients. CDR3 nucleotide sequences shared by donor and recipient were removed because the origin of these sequences could not be assigned. To count as alloreactive, a clone needed at least 2-fold expansion over unstimulated cells and a minimum CFSE-low frequency of 0.002% (template counts) or 0.001% (read counts). Clones detected in sequenced pre-transplant spleen, lymph node, or MLR CFSE-low populations of the donor or recipient were defined as mappable. The cumulative frequency of alloreactive clones was calculated as a percentage of all sequences, weighted by copy number. TCRdb carries this immuneACCESS record with in-frame sequences only. Its versions omit some clonotypes, under half of them owing to an unresolved V gene in the studies checked, with the rest unexplained. Clonal size and the V and J genes are those of that table, whereas D and trimming came from the DNA. The sample table holds 15,000 or so clones, of which roughly 80% were seen once. Around 6% of the sample rests with the top ten.

To isolate intraepithelial and lamina propria lymphocytes from graft specimens, dithiothreitol, EDTA incubations and collagenase D digestion were used. Bulk TCR-beta sequencing was performed on serial intestinal graft biopsy specimens collected as late as 600 days after transplant. What the study reported, not specific to this receptor: Conclusions were limited by the relatively low number and heterogeneity of intestinal transplant patients. GvH clones turned up in recipient bone marrow, with some appearing earlier in ileal mucosa or blood, a pattern consistent with an intestinal mucosal origin. Patients with donor T cell macrochimerism had high GvH to HvG T cell clonal ratios in their allografts. Early after transplant, peak levels of circulating GvH clones were found to be associated with declines in HvG clones.

The sample was ileum tissue, taken 17 days after transplant. This receptor was obtained from a human patient who received an intestinal transplant, so some T cells may come from the graft donor.

The CDR3 corresponds to CASGGQGGLNEQFF. The DNA is as follows: TGTGCCAGCGGGGGACAGGGAGGGCTCAATGAGCAGTTCTTC. The V gene is TRBV28 and the J gene is TRBJ2-1; TRBD1 aligns with 9 central bases. Via the germline V gene, CDR1 is MDHEN and CDR2 SYDVKM. V is trimmed back by 8 bases and J by 6 bases, and the junction contains 8 bases that no gene match accounts for. From its cysteine to its phenylalanine, the CDR3 spans 14 amino acids. The read is trimmed to its CDR3 DNA, 42 bases read in frame from base 1.